In this sample, the clone carrying this T cell receptor beta chain turned up a few times. Its antigen is unknown. The sample is drawn from a study of T-cell memory formation after mild COVID-19. Per germline, CDR1 LGHDT and CDR2 YNNKEL (reference sequence). The CDR3 totals 16 residues. Trimming took 5 bases from V and 5 from J; bases not matched to a gene: 11. Findings and limits, study-wide: Several responding clones turned up in pre-infection memory, indicating that cross-reactive memory may have taken part.

TCRdb analysed the 5' RACE reads with MiXCR anew, one entry per CDR3 protein. The sample comprises a few hundred thousand distinct CDR3 sequences, approximately 15% of which are singletons, and 20% to 25% rests with the top ten. This receptor was taken from a man younger than 35 who had mild COVID-19 (a few samples of this study predate the infection). Cell type and time point are not known. This chain uses TRBV3-1 with TRBJ2-1; 8 nucleotides line up with TRBD2. The sequenced sample consisted of PBMCs or a T cell subset sorted from them (not recorded which). CDR3 residues: CASSSYAGGGNNEQFF. In DNA form, the CDR3 reads TGTGCCAGCAGCAGTTACGCGGGGGGAGGTAACAATGAGCAGTTCTTC.